The source of this T cell receptor beta chain is a study of T cells after posttransplantation cyclophosphamide. Whole-study results and caveats: Recipient CMV seropositivity and CMV reactivation strongly tracked TRB clonality. Later blood repertoires were often dominated by clones from the donor CD8+ memory compartment.

As to this clone: What it binds is not known.

V trimming: 5 bases; J trimming: 4 bases; junction bases outside the gene matches: 5. The CDR3 length is 14 residues. The germline gives CDR1 SEHNR, CDR2 FQNEAQ (reference sequence). TCRdb's table, derived via immunoSEQ multiplex PCR, lists solely in-frame clones and lacks some. The repertoire has some 64,000 clones, roughly 93% of them found once; the top ten carry roughly 3%. Sequenced sample: PBMCs. The J gene is TRBJ2-7, the V gene TRBV7-9; 10 nucleotides align to TRBD1. This TCR was sampled from a woman in her 30s in good health and a related stem cell transplant donor. The CDR3 nucleotides are TGTGCCAGCAGCCCTCCGGGACAGGGGTACGAGCAGTACTTC. Residues: CASSPPGQGYEQYF.